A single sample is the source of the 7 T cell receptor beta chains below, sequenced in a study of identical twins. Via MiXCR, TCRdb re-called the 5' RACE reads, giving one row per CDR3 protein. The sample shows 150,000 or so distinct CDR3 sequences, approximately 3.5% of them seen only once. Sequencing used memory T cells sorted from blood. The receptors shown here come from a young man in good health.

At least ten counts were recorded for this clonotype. DNA of the CDR3: TGCAGCGTCCGGGACAGGGGAAGGCGCAATGAGCAGTTCTTC. Translating gives CSVRDRGRRNEQFF. The rearrangement uses TRBV29-1 and TRBJ2-1; 10 bases agree with TRBD1. Germline values: CDR1 SQVTM, CDR2 ANQGSEA. The trim removed 6 bases at V and 6 bases at J, leaving 8 bases unmatched. This CDR3 spans 14 amino acids.

This chain's CDR3 is CASTGTSTNNEQFF. CDR3 coding DNA: TGTGCCAGCACCGGGACTAGCACCAACAATGAGCAGTTCTTC. The chain recombines TRBV2 with TRBJ2-1; 9 bases are a match to TRBD2. The CDR3 length is 14 residues. The V segment lost 7 bases and the J segment 5 bases; nucleotides outside the gene matches: 6. Germline V CDR1 and CDR2: SNHLY, FYNNEI.

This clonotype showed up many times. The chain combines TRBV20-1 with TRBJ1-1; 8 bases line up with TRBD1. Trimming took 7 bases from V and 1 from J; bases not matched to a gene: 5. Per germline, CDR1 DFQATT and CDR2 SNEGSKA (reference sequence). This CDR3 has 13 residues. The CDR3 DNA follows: TGCAGTGTCTGGGACAGGTCGAACACTGAAGCTTTCTTT. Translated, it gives CSVWDRSNTEAFF.

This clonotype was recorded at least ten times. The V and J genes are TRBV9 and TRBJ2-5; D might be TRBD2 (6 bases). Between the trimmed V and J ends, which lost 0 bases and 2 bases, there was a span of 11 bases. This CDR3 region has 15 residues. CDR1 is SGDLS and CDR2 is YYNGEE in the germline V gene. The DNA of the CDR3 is TGTGCCAGCAGCGTAGGCCCTAGCGTACAAGAGACCCAGTACTTC. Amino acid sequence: CASSVGPSVQETQYF.

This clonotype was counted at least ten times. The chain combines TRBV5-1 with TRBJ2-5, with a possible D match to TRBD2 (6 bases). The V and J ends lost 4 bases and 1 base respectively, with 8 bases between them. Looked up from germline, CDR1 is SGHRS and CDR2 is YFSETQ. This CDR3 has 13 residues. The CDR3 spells CASSLGGQETQYF. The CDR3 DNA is TGCGCCAGCAGCCTGGGGGGCCAAGAGACCCAGTACTTC.

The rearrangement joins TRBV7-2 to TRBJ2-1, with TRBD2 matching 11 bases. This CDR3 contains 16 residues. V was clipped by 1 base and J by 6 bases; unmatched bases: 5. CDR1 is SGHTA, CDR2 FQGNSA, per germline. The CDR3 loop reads CASSLVGLAGGNEQFF. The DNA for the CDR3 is TGTGCCAGCAGCTTAGTGGGGCTAGCGGGAGGCAATGAGCAGTTCTTC. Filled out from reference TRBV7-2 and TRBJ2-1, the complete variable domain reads GAGVSQSPSNKVTEKGKDVELRCDPISGHTALYWYRQSLGQGLEFLIYFQGNSAPDKSGLPSDRFSAERTGGSVSTLTIQRTQQEDSAVYLCASSLVGLAGGNEQFFGPGTRLTVL.

This chain's CDR3 is CASSSSGILKNIQYF. The CDR3 DNA follows: TGTGCCAGCAGTTCGTCGGGAATCCTCAAAAACATTCAGTACTTC. The rearrangement joins TRBV28 to TRBJ2-4, with D perhaps matching TRBD2 (5 bases). The length of the CDR3 is 15 residues. V gave up 4 bases and J gave up 3 bases, with 13 bases separating them. CDR1 and CDR2 from the germline V gene are MDHEN and SYDVKM.